These T cell receptor beta chains were read from a single sample in a study of shared clonotypes between healthy human individuals. Libraries were prepared by immunoSEQ multiplex PCR; TCRdb keeps only in-frame clonotypes and omits some of them. The repertoire includes millions of clones, over 85% of them detected once, and over 0.12% sits in the top ten. Material: naive CD4+ T cells sorted from blood. The receptor source for this set is a man aged 18 to 30 in good health. Both conserved end residues are part of each CDR3. A D gene is named only where the DNA matches it firmly. Clone size, where shown, is once, few, many, or a class for clones that have expanded.

clone_size	v_call	j_call	d_call	cdr3_aa	cdr3_nt
NA	TRBV5-1	TRBJ1-3	TRBD1	CASSLTGAGNTIYF	TGCGCCAGCAGCTTGACAGGGGCTGGAAACACCATATATTTT
NA	TRBV6-5	TRBJ2-7	TRBD1	CASSPQGGPYEQYF	TGTGCCAGCAGCCCACAGGGGGGTCCTTACGAGCAGTACTTC
NA	TRBV27	TRBJ1-5	TRBD1	CASSLRTGSNQPQHF	TGTGCCAGCAGTTTACGGACAGGGAGTAATCAGCCCCAGCATTTT
NA	TRBV25-1	TRBJ1-4	TRBD1	CASSELGTANEKLFF	TGTGCCAGCAGTGAATTAGGGACAGCTAATGAAAAACTGTTTTTT
NA	TRBV4-1	TRBJ1-5	NA	CASSQAVSFQPQHF	TGCGCCAGCAGCCAAGCAGTTAGCTTTCAGCCCCAGCATTTT
NA	TRBV5-1	TRBJ2-7	NA	CASSGGDSHYEQYF	TGCGCCAGCAGCGGAGGGGACAGCCACTACGAGCAGTACTTC
NA	TRBV7-2	TRBJ2-3	TRBD2	CASGTGTTDTQYF	TGTGCCAGCGGAACCGGGACTACGGATACGCAGTATTTT
NA	TRBV9	TRBJ2-3	NA	CASSLGTDTQYF	TGTGCCAGCAGCTTAGGGACAGATACGCAGTATTTT
NA	TRBV5-1	TRBJ2-5	NA	CASSPNDRTQETQYF	TGCGCCAGCAGCCCGAACGACAGAACTCAAGAGACCCAGTACTTC
NA	TRBV5-4	TRBJ2-3	NA	CASSLVSRRTDTQYF	TGTGCCAGCAGCTTGGTTTCGCGGCGCACAGATACGCAGTATTTT
once	TRBV4-1	TRBJ2-1	TRBD2	CASSRPGLAGGGEQFF	TGCGCCAGCAGCCGGCCGGGACTAGCGGGAGGGGGTGAGCAGTTCTTC
NA	TRBV19	TRBJ1-6	NA	CASSTGLGGGNSPLHF	TGTGCCAGTAGTACCGGCCTCGGGGGTGGGAATTCACCCCTCCACTTT
NA	TRBV10-3	TRBJ2-3	NA	CAISYRASSTDTQYF	TGTGCCATCAGTTACCGGGCCTCATCCACAGATACGCAGTATTTT
NA	TRBV5-8	TRBJ1-3	NA	CASSHGLGRNTIYF	TGTGCCAGCAGCCACGGACTGGGGCGAAACACCATATATTTT
NA	TRBV5-1	TRBJ2-7	NA	CASSLEQGTEQYF	TGCGCCAGCAGCTTGGAGCAGGGAACCGAGCAGTACTTC
NA	TRBV18	TRBJ2-3	TRBD1	CASSPTGTGLRADTQYF	TGTGCCAGCTCACCGACCGGGACAGGGTTGAGGGCAGATACGCAGTATTTT
NA	TRBV2	TRBJ2-2	TRBD2	CASSDLAGAGELFF	TGTGCCAGCAGTGACCTAGCGGGTGCGGGGGAGCTGTTTTTT
NA	TRBV9	TRBJ2-7	TRBD1	CASSVDRSGDEQYF	TGTGCCAGCAGCGTGGACAGGTCCGGGGACGAGCAGTACTTC
few	TRBV27	TRBJ1-1	NA	CASRLGGGNTEAFF	TGTGCCAGCAGGTTGGGGGGCGGGAACACTGAAGCTTTCTTT
NA	TRBV7-9	TRBJ1-4	NA	CASSPGQPNEKLFF	TGTGCCAGCAGCCCCGGACAGCCTAATGAAAAACTGTTTTTT
NA	TRBV18	TRBJ2-1	NA	CASSPDSNEQFF	TGTGCCAGCTCACCCGACAGTAATGAGCAGTTCTTC
NA	TRBV7-2	TRBJ1-1	NA	CASSSDRLNTEAFF	TGTGCCAGCAGCTCCGACAGGTTGAACACTGAAGCTTTCTTT
NA	TRBV7-8	TRBJ1-5	NA	CASSPDGGGQPQHF	TGTGCCAGCAGCCCGGACGGGGGCGGTCAGCCCCAGCATTTT
NA	TRBV30	TRBJ2-2	NA	CAWSVRGSGIGELFF	TGTGCCTGGAGTGTACGAGGGTCGGGGATCGGGGAGCTGTTTTTT
once	TRBV9	TRBJ2-5	TRBD1	CASSPRTGQETQYF	TGTGCCAGCAGCCCTCGGACAGGGCAAGAGACCCAGTACTTC
NA	TRBV28	TRBJ2-3	TRBD2	CATSRGGGPSTDTQYF	TGTGCCACCTCTAGGGGCGGGGGGCCAAGCACAGATACGCAGTATTTT
NA	TRBV9	TRBJ1-6	NA	CASSLGGASYNSPLHF	TGTGCCAGCAGCCTGGGGGGGGCGTCCTATAATTCACCCCTCCACTTT
NA	TRBV7-2	TRBJ1-5	TRBD1	CASTLLDRGLYSNQPQHF	TGTGCCAGCACCTTGTTGGACAGGGGACTTTATAGCAATCAGCCCCAGCATTTT
NA	TRBV6-1	TRBJ1-5	NA	CASSRPNQPQHF	TGTGCCAGCAGTAGACCCAATCAGCCCCAGCATTTT
NA	TRBV5-6	TRBJ1-2	TRBD1	CASSQTGGGYGYTF	TGTGCCAGCAGTCAAACAGGGGGAGGTTATGGCTACACCTTC
NA	TRBV6-1	TRBJ1-2	TRBD1	CASSVEDRGSYGYTF	TGTGCCAGCTCAGTAGAGGACAGGGGGAGCTATGGCTACACCTTC
NA	TRBV10-3	TRBJ1-2	NA	CAISESPGTSNSGGYTF	TGTGCCATCAGTGAGTCTCCTGGGACATCGAATTCGGGTGGCTACACCTTC
NA	TRBV5-4	TRBJ2-1	NA	CASSTGGHNEQFF	TGTGCCAGCAGCACCGGAGGCCACAATGAGCAGTTCTTC
NA	TRBV7-2	TRBJ1-2	TRBD1	CASSYVQGDYTF	TGTGCCAGCAGCTACGTTCAGGGGGACTACACCTTC
NA	TRBV4-1	TRBJ1-1	NA	CASSQAIHGPNTEAFF	TGCGCCAGCAGCCAAGCCATACACGGGCCGAACACTGAAGCTTTCTTT
NA	TRBV25-1	TRBJ2-7	NA	CASSESCPTNPYEQYF	TGTGCCAGCAGTGAATCATGCCCTACAAACCCCTACGAGCAGTACTTC
NA	TRBV4-3	TRBJ2-6	NA	CASSQLHAVSGANVLTF	TGCGCCAGCAGCCAACTACACGCAGTCTCTGGGGCCAACGTCCTGACTTTC
NA	TRBV30	TRBJ1-1	NA	CAWSVQVLNTEAFF	TGTGCCTGGAGTGTACAAGTATTGAACACTGAAGCTTTCTTT
NA	TRBV9	TRBJ2-5	TRBD2	CASSVTSGGGQETQYF	TGTGCCAGCAGCGTAACGAGCGGGGGAGGTCAAGAGACCCAGTACTTC
NA	TRBV25-1	TRBJ1-4	NA	CASSLTLTRATNEKLFF	TGTGCCAGCAGCCTGACCCTTACTCGGGCAACTAATGAAAAACTGTTTTTT
NA	TRBV28	TRBJ1-5	NA	CASRRGQISNQPQHF	TGTGCCAGCAGAAGAGGTCAGATTAGCAATCAGCCCCAGCATTTT
NA	TRBV7-9	TRBJ1-2	TRBD1	CASSRGQGGYTF	TGTGCCAGCAGCCGGGGACAGGGAGGCTACACCTTC
NA	TRBV6-5	TRBJ2-7	NA	CASSSYRASSYEQYF	TGTGCCAGCAGTTCCTACAGGGCCAGCTCCTACGAGCAGTACTTC
once	TRBV15	TRBJ1-2	NA	CASGVGNGYTF	TGTGCCTCCGGAGTAGGGAATGGCTACACCTTC
NA	TRBV4-1	TRBJ2-5	NA	CASSQDRPGVGETQYF	TGCGCCAGCAGCCAAGATCGTCCCGGGGTCGGAGAGACCCAGTACTTC
NA	TRBV7-9	TRBJ2-3	NA	CASSLNLGRHTDTQYF	TGTGCCAGCAGCCTAAACCTGGGCAGACACACAGATACGCAGTATTTT
NA	TRBV2	TRBJ2-3	NA	CASTFPDTHTDTQYF	TGTGCCAGCACCTTTCCGGACACTCACACAGATACGCAGTATTTT
NA	TRBV2	TRBJ2-1	TRBD1	CAGRGTGPPSEQFF	TGTGCCGGGCGCGGGACAGGACCACCCAGTGAGCAGTTCTTC
NA	TRBV7-9	TRBJ2-5	TRBD2	CASSRLAGGLQETQYF	TGTGCCAGCAGCCGACTAGCGGGAGGACTTCAAGAGACCCAGTACTTC
NA	TRBV5-6	TRBJ2-3	TRBD1	CASSGSAGTGITDTQYF	TGTGCCAGCAGCGGATCCGCCGGGACAGGGATTACAGATACGCAGTATTTT
NA	TRBV5-4	TRBJ2-5	TRBD1	CASTVTGGETQYF	TGTGCCAGCACCGTGACAGGGGGAGAGACCCAGTACTTC
NA	TRBV5-1	TRBJ1-2	NA	CASSLGRVPGNYGYTF	TGCGCCAGCAGCTTGGGACGGGTTCCGGGGAACTATGGCTACACCTTC
NA	TRBV29-1	TRBJ2-7	NA	CSVEGGGYEQYF	TGCAGCGTTGAGGGAGGCGGGTACGAGCAGTACTTC
NA	TRBV28	TRBJ2-7	NA	CASSFLTGTYEQYF	TGTGCCAGCAGTTTCTTAACAGGGACCTACGAGCAGTACTTC
NA	TRBV5-1	TRBJ2-1	NA	CASSTTGYPKFF	TGCGCCAGCAGCACCACCGGGTACCCGAAGTTCTTC
NA	TRBV30	TRBJ2-7	NA	CAWSASAEQYF	TGTGCCTGGAGTGCCAGTGCAGAGCAGTACTTC
few	TRBV4-3	TRBJ2-2	NA	CASSQLGGPGELFF	TGCGCCAGCAGCCAACTTGGGGGTCCAGGGGAGCTGTTTTTT
NA	TRBV11-2	TRBJ2-1	TRBD2	CASSLAGGNTNEQFF	TGTGCCAGCAGCTTGGCGGGGGGAAATACGAATGAGCAGTTCTTC